The rows below give T cell receptor beta chains drawn from one sample of a study of T cell repertoires in cytomegalovirus infection. No antigen has been assigned to these receptors. Using its own MiXCR run on the reads, TCRdb lists one record per CDR3 protein. The sample carries hundreds of thousands of distinct CDR3 sequences, roughly 34% recorded once. The sample was cultured PBMCs, taken from culture after CMV antigen stimulation. The receptors stem from a human donor in good health (CMV status not recorded). Some clones in this sample may be carry-over from other donors' samples. CDR3s include the opening cysteine and the closing phenylalanine or tryptophan. D genes are given only for firm matches. Expanded clones are given a class, and other clones once, few, many or no size at all.

.,.,TRBJ2-1,TRBV6-8,CASSYPRGSGCLNEQFF,TGTGCCAGCAGTTACCCCAGGGGTAGCGGGTGCCTCAATGAGCAGTTCTTC
many,TRBD2,TRBJ2-3,TRBV6-1,CASTGGLKREDRDTQYF,TGTGCCAGCACCGGGGGCTTGAAGCGGGAGGACCGAGATACGCAGTATTTT
few,TRBD1,TRBJ1-1,TRBV5-6,CASSLAGTGDFEAFF,TGTGCCAGCAGCTTGGCCGGGACAGGGGACTTTGAAGCTTTCTTT
.,.,TRBJ1-4,TRBV6-1,CASSEVVNLAANEKLFF,TGTGCCAGCAGTGAAGTCGTCAACCTGGCAGCTAATGAAAAACTGTTTTTT
.,.,TRBJ2-1,TRBV9,CASIPGSPGLSNEQFF,TGTGCCAGCATCCCCGGCAGCCCAGGCCTATCCAATGAGCAGTTCTTC
.,TRBD2,TRBJ2-1,TRBV30,CAWNRYGLAGGEQFF,TGTGCCTGGAATCGATACGGACTAGCGGGAGGCGAGCAGTTCTTC
.,.,TRBJ1-1,TRBV12-3/TRBV12-4,CASSPPRFTEAFF,TGTGCCAGCAGTCCCCCGCGTTTCACTGAAGCTTTCTTT
few,TRBD2,TRBJ2-7,TRBV20-1,CSARLTSRHYEQYF,TGCAGTGCTAGACTGACTAGCAGGCACTACGAGCAGTACTTC
few,.,TRBJ2-5,TRBV7-2,CASTNIPGETQYF,TGTGCCAGCACGAATATCCCCGGCGAGACCCAGTACTTC
.,TRBD1,TRBJ2-2,TRBV19,CASRTGLTGELFF,TGTGCCAGTAGGACAGGGCTCACCGGGGAGCTGTTTTTT
.,.,TRBJ1-5,TRBV12-3/TRBV12-4,CASSLWGMGNQPQHF,TGTGCCAGCAGTTTATGGGGGATGGGCAATCAGCCCCAGCATTTT
many,TRBD2,TRBJ2-3,TRBV7-8,CASSRLAGSTDTQYF,TGTGCCAGCAGCCGTCTAGCGGGAAGCACAGATACGCAGTATTTT
few,.,TRBJ2-1,TRBV5-4,CASRQHSDNEQFF,TGTGCCAGCAGGCAGCACAGTGACAATGAGCAGTTCTTC
few,.,TRBJ2-3,TRBV2,CASSEAPRSEDFTDTQYF,TGTGCCAGCAGTGAAGCGCCTCGGTCGGAAGACTTCACAGATACGCAGTATTTT
few,.,TRBJ2-3,TRBV11-2,CASSPTIERQYF,TGTGCCAGCAGCCCTACCATAGAGCGGCAGTATTTT
.,.,TRBJ1-1,TRBV19,CASSTPSGRPRQLNTEAFF,TGTGCCAGTAGTACCCCCTCGGGCAGGCCGCGACAATTGAACACTGAAGCTTTCTTT
.,TRBD1,TRBJ1-6,TRBV14,CASSQGAGGSSPLHF,TGTGCCAGCAGCCAAGGGGCAGGGGGCAGTTCACCCCTCCACTTT
.,.,TRBJ2-5,TRBV12-5,CASGLRETQYF,TGTGCTAGTGGTTTGAGGGAGACCCAGTACTTC
.,.,TRBJ2-2,TRBV7-2,CASSLGGGGTFTGELFF,TGTGCCAGCAGCTTAGGGGGGGGCGGAACCTTCACCGGGGAGCTGTTTTTT
many,.,TRBJ1-1,TRBV7-2,CASSFDPTDTEAFF,TGTGCCAGCAGCTTCGATCCAACTGACACTGAAGCTTTCTTT
few,.,TRBJ2-5,TRBV28,CATTRGKETQYF,TGTGCCACAACGAGGGGGAAAGAGACCCAGTACTTC
many,TRBD1,TRBJ2-7,TRBV7-2,CASSLRDSPWDEQYF,TGTGCCAGCAGCTTAAGGGACAGCCCCTGGGACGAGCAGTACTTC
many,.,TRBJ2-1,TRBV7-2,CASSLLSGGDNEQFF,TGTGCCAGCAGCTTATTGTCCGGGGGAGACAATGAGCAGTTCTTC
.,.,TRBJ2-6,TRBV7-3,CASSPSFSGANVLTF,TGTGCCAGCAGCCCATCATTCTCTGGGGCCAACGTCCTGACTTTC
.,.,TRBJ2-1,TRBV11-2,CASSLAPQKQFF,TGTGCCAGCAGCTTAGCTCCACAGAAGCAGTTCTTC
few,.,TRBJ1-1,TRBV25-1,CASSGAENTEAFF,TGTGCCAGCAGTGGTGCCGAAAACACTGAAGCTTTCTTT
.,.,TRBJ1-1,TRBV12-3/TRBV12-4,CASSTGLGAFF,TGTGCCAGCAGCACAGGGCTCGGGGCTTTCTTT
many,TRBD2,TRBJ2-3,TRBV7-2,CASSLDPGLAADTQYF,TGTGCCAGCAGCTTAGACCCGGGACTAGCCGCAGATACGCAGTATTTT
once,TRBD1,TRBJ1-5,TRBV19,CASSTNRGGQPQHF,TGTGCCAGTAGTACTAACAGGGGAGGTCAGCCCCAGCATTTT
.,.,TRBJ1-1,TRBV4-2,CASSNRPDRSLNTEAFF,TGTGCCAGCAGCAACCGCCCCGATCGGTCTTTGAACACTGAAGCTTTCTTT
few,.,TRBJ1-1,TRBV7-6,CASSPGGGVFNTEAFF,TGTGCCAGCAGCCCGGGCGGGGGGGTCTTCAACACTGAAGCTTTCTTT
many,.,TRBJ1-4,TRBV4-1,CASSQAATTNEKLFF,TGCGCCAGCAGCCAAGCGGCGACAACTAATGAAAAACTGTTTTTT
.,.,TRBJ2-3,TRBV7-3,CASSLSNSDTQYF,TGTGCCAGCAGCTTATCTAACTCAGATACGCAGTATTTT
.,.,TRBJ2-7,TRBV6-5,CASSYWGSSDEQYF,TGTGCCAGCAGTTATTGGGGATCGTCCGACGAGCAGTACTTC
.,TRBD1,TRBJ1-1,TRBV20-1,CSATPAGDRRKAFF,TGCAGTGCTACCCCCGCAGGGGACAGGCGGAAAGCTTTCTTT
many,TRBD2,TRBJ2-7,TRBV7-2,CASSSAGGRGEQYF,TGTGCCAGCAGCTCCGCTGGGGGGAGGGGCGAGCAGTACTTC
few,TRBD2,TRBJ2-1,TRBV6-4,CASSEGTSSYNEQFF,TGTGCCAGCAGTGAGGGGACTAGCTCCTACAATGAGCAGTTCTTC
.,.,TRBJ2-3,TRBV11-2,CASSLSVRQFHTDTQYF,TGTGCCAGCAGCTTATCTGTGCGGCAGTTCCACACAGATACGCAGTATTTT
.,TRBD2,TRBJ2-5,TRBV5-1,CASSFGLVWGVETQYF,TGCGCCAGCAGCTTTGGACTAGTGTGGGGCGTTGAGACCCAGTACTTC
few,.,TRBJ2-3,TRBV7-2,CASSLEADTDTQYF,TGTGCCAGCAGCTTAGAGGCTGATACAGATACGCAGTATTTT
.,TRBD2,TRBJ2-5,TRBV6-2/TRBV6-3,CASSYTSGKSETQYF,TGTGCCAGCAGTTACACTAGCGGGAAGTCGGAGACCCAGTACTTC
.,.,TRBJ1-4,TRBV7-9,CASSFSTALYEKLFF,TGTGCCAGCAGCTTTAGTACAGCACTCTATGAAAAACTGTTTTTT
.,TRBD2,TRBJ2-1,TRBV11-3,CASTFMTSGNSYNEQFF,TGTGCCAGCACCTTTATGACTAGCGGGAACTCCTACAATGAGCAGTTCTTC
few,.,TRBJ1-1,TRBV12-3/TRBV12-4,CASSTRGFSTEAFF,TGTGCCAGCAGTACCAGGGGTTTCTCGACTGAAGCTTTCTTT
.,.,TRBJ1-1,TRBV19,CASRGRPNTEAFF,TGTGCCAGTAGAGGACGGCCGAACACTGAAGCTTTCTTT
few,TRBD1,TRBJ2-5,TRBV7-6,CASSLALRGRETQYF,TGTGCCAGCAGCTTAGCGTTGAGGGGGCGGGAGACCCAGTACTTC
.,.,TRBJ2-2,TRBV19,CASRGVVGFPGELFF,TGTGCCAGTAGGGGGGTCGTAGGTTTTCCCGGGGAGCTGTTTTTT
.,TRBD2,TRBJ2-3,TRBV20-1,CSANIIAGGPADTQYF,TGCAGTGCTAATATTATAGCGGGAGGGCCCGCAGATACGCAGTATTTT
many,.,TRBJ2-5,TRBV7-2,CASIHLTEQETQYF,TGTGCCAGCATCCACCTGACGGAGCAAGAGACCCAGTACTTC
few,.,TRBJ1-2,TRBV5-1,CASSQIKGALDGYTF,TGCGCCAGCAGCCAGATTAAAGGGGCTTTGGATGGCTACACCTTC
.,.,TRBJ2-1,TRBV12-3/TRBV12-4,CASSLTSYEQFF,TGTGCCAGCAGTTTAACCAGCTATGAGCAGTTCTTC
few,TRBD2,TRBJ2-3,TRBV19,CASSKGLASDTQYF,TGTGCCAGTAGTAAGGGACTAGCTTCAGATACGCAGTATTTT
few,.,TRBJ2-7,TRBV19,CASSREAAVPTYEQYF,TGTGCCAGTAGTAGGGAGGCGGCAGTACCTACCTACGAGCAGTACTTC
.,TRBD1,TRBJ2-7,TRBV12-3/TRBV12-4,CASSFGTGALIYEQYF,TGTGCCAGCAGTTTTGGGACAGGAGCCCTAATCTACGAGCAGTACTTC
.,TRBD1,TRBJ2-4,TRBV6-2/TRBV6-3,CASSYFRGKAKNIQYF,TGTGCCAGCAGTTACTTCAGGGGGAAAGCCAAAAACATTCAGTACTTC
many,TRBD1,TRBJ2-3,TRBV20-1,CSARTGQGRADTQYF,TGCAGTGCCCGCACGGGACAGGGGCGCGCAGATACGCAGTATTTT
.,.,TRBJ2-1,TRBV9,CASSVDHGNEQFF,TGTGCCAGCAGCGTAGATCACGGAAATGAGCAGTTCTTC
.,.,TRBJ1-2,TRBV20-1,CSARGPGDGYTF,TGCAGTGCTAGAGGTCCAGGGGATGGCTACACCTTC
many,TRBD2,TRBJ2-3,TRBV7-2,CASSLVPAGGTDTQYF,TGTGCCAGCAGCTTAGTCCCAGCGGGAGGCACAGATACGCAGTATTTT
.,TRBD1,TRBJ2-6,TRBV9,CASSQGQLSGANVLTF,TGTGCCAGCAGCCAGGGACAGCTCTCTGGGGCCAACGTCCTGACTTTC